This entry lists 32 T cell receptor beta chains sequenced from one sample in a study of metastatic and nonmetastatic thyroid tumors. TCRdb reanalyzed the PCR reads with MiXCR. The table records about 33,000 clones, around 15% of them present only once. Until they underwent thyroid surgery, no patient had received any treatment. Source material: blood. Receptor source: a female donor with papillary thyroid cancer or a benign thyroid nodule (not recorded which). Some clones in this sample may be carry-over from other donors' samples.

A single count supports this clone. J is TRBJ1-2 and V is TRBV30, with TRBD1 as a possible D gene (6 bases). Germline CDR1 and CDR2: GTSNPN and SVGIG (reference sequence). With 7 bases removed from V and 8 bases from J, the gap between germline ends came to 14 bases. CDR3 size: 11 residues. CDR3 residues: CASEQGRGYTF. The CDR3 DNA follows: TGTGCCTCGGAACAGGGCCGGGGCTACACCTTC.

This clone appeared a few times. This chain joins TRBV20-1 and TRBJ2-5; TRBD2 matches at 10 bases. The J call may be faulty, since TRBJ2-7 better matches the DNA end. Germline V gene data show CDR1 as DFQATT and CDR2 as SNEGSKA (reference sequence). The CDR3 sequence is 18 residues long. CDR3 nucleotides: TGCAGTGCTAGACGCGACACCAAGCGGGGGGGTACAGGCTACGAGCAGTACTTC. Protein: CSARRDTKRGGTGYEQYF.

The sample holds many counts of this clone. The chain employs TRBV7-2 and TRBJ1-6; D remains unclear. Germline lookup yields CDR1 SGHTA and CDR2 FQGNSA. Trimming shortened V by 3 bases and J by 9 bases, and 3 bases separated the two germline ends. The CDR3 is made up of 11 amino acids. The chain's CDR3 is CASSLSSPLHF. DNA for the CDR3: TGTGCCAGCAGCTTGAGTTCACCCCTCCACTTT.

The V gene is TRBV27, the J gene TRBJ1-2; D not certain. The germline gives CDR1 MNHEY, CDR2 SMNVEV (reference sequence). This CDR3 region has 13 residues. The ends were cut back, 3 bases at V and 7 bases at J, with 12 bases in the middle. The CDR3 DNA sequence: TGTGCCAGCAGTTTCATATATCTCGTTGGCTACACCTTC. It yields the protein CASSFIYLVGYTF.

The V gene is TRBV20-1, the J gene TRBJ2-7; D might be TRBD1 (5 bases). Germline lookup yields CDR1 DFQATT and CDR2 SNEGSKA (reference sequence). The CDR3 has 14 amino acids. Trimming stripped 5 bases from V and 0 bases from J, with 14 bases between. CDR3 region: CSAALGAPSYEQYF. CDR3 DNA sequence: TGCAGTGCTGCTCTTGGGGCTCCCTCCTACGAGCAGTACTTC.

By share, this clone counts as medium-sized. The chain employs TRBV6-1 and TRBJ2-7; TRBD2 matches at 10 bases. V lost 5 bases and J lost 0; bases outside the gene matches: 4. Germline CDR1 and CDR2: MNHNS and SASEGT. The CDR3 runs to 15 residues. The CDR3 DNA reads TGTGCCAGCAGTAATGGACTAGCGGACTCCTACGAGCAGTACTTC. The encoded protein is CASSNGLADSYEQYF.

J is TRBJ2-1 and V is TRBV20-1, with unresolved D. Between the trimmed V and J ends, which lost 4 bases and 0 bases, there was a span of 16 bases. CDR1 DFQATT and CDR2 SNEGSKA come from the germline V gene (reference sequence). The CDR3 loop spans 16 amino acids. This CDR3 reads CSAIDQAVASYNEQFF. CDR3 DNA: TGCAGTGCTATAGATCAGGCGGTGGCCTCCTACAATGAGCAGTTCTTC.

In DNA form, the CDR3 reads TGCGCCAGCAGCTTGGGGGCCGAGCAGTACTTC. This sequence encodes CASSLGAEQYF. The genes are TRBV5-1 and TRBJ2-7; D not certain. Germline V gives CDR1 SGHRS, CDR2 YFSETQ. The length of the CDR3 is 11 residues. The V gene lost 0 bases and the J gene lost 6 bases, with 4 bases spanning the gap. Based on the CDR3 plus reference TRBV5-1 and TRBJ2-7, the full variable domain is KAGVTQTPRYLIKTRGQQVTLSCSPISGHRSVSWYQQTPGQGLQFLFEYFSETQRNKGNFPGRFSGRQFSNSRSEMNVSTLELGDSALYLCASSLGAEQYFGPGTRLTVT.

This clone was seen a handful of times. The chain is built from TRBV6-1 and TRBJ1-6, with D perhaps matching TRBD1 (5 bases). Trimming removed 4 bases at V and 4 bases at J, with 8 bases between. The V gene's germline CDR1 is MNHNS and CDR2 SASEGT. The CDR3 runs to 14 residues. The CDR3 coding sequence is TGTGCCAGCAGTGCGGGACCTTATAATTCACCCCTCCACTTT. Translated: CASSAGPYNSPLHF.

Comment on this clone: Relative to the germline gene, one junction end is altered; a read error may explain this. This rearrangement joins TRBV4-2 to TRBJ2-7; 8 bases map to TRBD2. Looked up from germline, CDR1 is LGHNA and CDR2 is YNFKEQ. This CDR3 is built from 15 residues. The CDR3 reads CASSQAGGRSCEQYF. As DNA, the CDR3 is TGTGCCAGCAGCCAAGCAGGCGGGAGGTCCTGCGAGCAGTACTTC.

Notes on this clone: Given a much more abundant clone one base away, this may be a read error. Other DNA sequences from this sample encode an identical CDR3 as well. V gene TRBV5-4 combines with J gene TRBJ1-1; 7 bases are a match to TRBD1. Per germline, CDR1 SGHNT and CDR2 YYREEE (reference sequence). There are 15 residues in the CDR3. V was pared by 4 bases and J by 1 base, with 7 bases of the junction left unmatched. DNA of the CDR3: TGTGCCAGCAGCGGGAGACAGGGTGCGAACACTGAAGCTTTCTTT. Its protein product is CASSGRQGANTEAFF. The variable domain in full, completed from reference TRBV5-4 and TRBJ1-1, reads ETGVTQSPTHLIKTRGQQVTLRCSSQSGHNTVSWYQQALGQGPQFIFQYYREEENGRGNFPPRFSGLQFPNYSSELNVNALELDDSALYLCASSGRQGANTEAFFGQGTRLTVV.

The table lists this clone with many counts. The rearrangement links TRBV7-8 to TRBJ2-1; 7 bases are shared with TRBD2. Looked up from germline, CDR1 is SGHVS and CDR2 is FQNEAQ. V dropped 4 bases and J dropped 8; count of bases not matched to a gene: 17. This CDR3 comprises 17 residues. The CDR3: CASSSEGRAGKWYEQFF. In nucleotides, the CDR3 is TGTGCCAGCAGCTCCGAAGGGCGAGCGGGAAAATGGTATGAGCAGTTCTTC. The full variable domain, in which reference TRBV7-8 and TRBJ2-1 provide the parts outside the CDR3, is GAGVSQSPRYKVAKRGQDVALRCDPISGHVSLFWYQQALGQGPEFLTYFQNEAQLDKSGLPSDRFFAERPEGSVSTLKIQRTQQEDSAVYLCASSSEGRAGKWYEQFFGPGTRLTVL.

This clone was picked up many times. The rearrangement uses TRBV7-9 and TRBJ1-2, with 7 bases matching TRBD1. The length of the CDR3 is 14 residues. The germline CDR1 and CDR2 sequences are SEHNR and FQNEAQ (reference sequence). Trimming took 7 bases from V and 5 from J; bases not matched to a gene: 10. For the CDR3, the DNA is TGTGCCAGCACCAAGGGGGCGGTTAAGTATGGCTACACCTTC. This sequence encodes CASTKGAVKYGYTF.

The table lists this clone with many counts. This sequence may be a read error, since a much larger clone differs from it by one base. The chain employs TRBV6-1 and TRBJ1-2, with no clear D. The CDR3 length is 11 residues. Deletions cut 7 bases from V and 8 bases from J, with 11 bases between. CDR1 and CDR2 from the germline V gene are MNHNS and SASEGT. CDR3 sequence reads: CASIPGWGYTF. As DNA, the CDR3 is TGTGCCAGCATCCCAGGTTGGGGCTACACCTTC.

In its sample, this clone was seen many times. The chain uses TRBV6-6 and TRBJ1-1; TRBD1 might be the D (6 bases). The CDR3 runs to 14 residues. V was pared by 2 bases and J by 7 bases, with 14 bases between. The germline gives CDR1 MNHNY, CDR2 SVGAGI (reference sequence). The DNA of the CDR3 is TGTGCCAGCAGTTACGCGGGGGCGCATGATGAAGCTTTCTTT. It translates to CASSYAGAHDEAFF.

The table lists this clone with a few counts. The chain carries TRBV6-1 and TRBJ2-7; D is unresolved. Germline loops: CDR1 MNHNS, CDR2 SASEGT. V was shortened by 7 bases and J by 5 bases, with 15 bases between the two germline ends. The CDR3 totals 13 residues. CDR3 bases: TGTGCCAGCATGTCCCCCTGGGTCAACGAGCAGTACTTC. Its translation is CASMSPWVNEQYF.

This clone was seen at least ten times. This chain joins TRBV21-1 and TRBJ2-1; TRBD2 reflects the table's D call only, with no check against the DNA. TRBV21-1 is a pseudogene. The CDR3 loop spans 19 amino acids. CDR3 loop: CASSSRASGTRSSYNEQFF. CDR3 in DNA: TGTGCCAGCAGCTCACGGGCTAGCGGGACCAGGAGCTCCTACAATGAGCAGTTCTTC.

This clone was seen ten or more times. The rearrangement uses TRBV3-1 and TRBJ1-1; the D is unclear. The germline CDR1 and CDR2 sequences are LGHDT and YNNKEL (reference sequence). V lost 4 bases and J lost 2, with 8 bases in between. This CDR3 is built from 13 residues. The CDR3 DNA sequence: TGTGCCAGCAGCCCCCAGGTAAACACTGAAGCTTTCTTT. It encodes CASSPQVNTEAFF. The full variable domain, its missing parts supplied by reference TRBV3-1 and TRBJ1-1, is DTAVSQTPKYLVTQMGNDKSIKCEQNLGHDTMYWYKQDSKKFLKIMFSYNNKELIINETVPNRFSPKSPDKAHLNLHINSLELGDSAVYFCASSPQVNTEAFFGQGTRLTVV.

This clone showed up many times. This sequence joins TRBV7-2 and TRBJ2-5; perhaps TRBD2 as D (6 bases). Trimming left V 1 base short and J 4 bases short, with 13 bases between. This CDR3 comprises 15 residues. Germline CDR1 is SGHTA and CDR2 is FQGNSA. CDR3 sequence (DNA): TGTGCCAGCAGCTTAGGCGTGACTAGTATAGAGACCCAGTACTTC. Protein sequence: CASSLGVTSIETQYF.

This clone was observed a few times. One junction end does not reproduce the germline sequence, and a read error may be involved. J is TRBJ2-6 and V is TRBV6-2 or TRBV6-3, with 7 nucleotides matching TRBD1. Germline loops: CDR1 MNHEY, CDR2 SVGEGT. The CDR3 sequence is 16 residues long. CDR3 coding DNA: TGTGCCAGCAGCGGGGTAGGGGGCGCTGGGTCCAACGTCCTTACTTTC. The encoded protein is CASSGVGGAGSNVLTF.

This clone was detected ten times or more. The chain couples TRBV2 to TRBJ1-1, with a weak D call TRBD1 (5 bases). V was clipped by 8 bases and J by 5 bases, with 9 bases between them. The V gene's germline CDR1 is SNHLY and CDR2 FYNNEI. The CDR3 covers 11 residues. CDR3: CASRGGTEAFF. In nucleotides, the CDR3 is TGTGCCAGCCGGGGGGGGACTGAAGCTTTCTTT.

This clone has just a few counts. The junction departs from the called germline gene at one end, perhaps through a read error. The rearrangement uses TRBV27 and TRBJ2-3; the D is unclear. The CDR3 is 15 amino acids. CDR1 is MNHEY and CDR2 is SMNVEV in the germline V gene (reference sequence). CDR3 protein: CASSLYEPEGGTQYF. The CDR3 region has the DNA TGTGCCAGTAGTTTATACGAGCCCGAAGGCGGTACGCAGTATTTT.

This clone has ten or more counts. The chain couples TRBV11-1 to TRBJ2-2, with D unresolved. CDR3 length: 14 residues. V lost 4 bases to trimming and J lost 4 bases, with 10 bases between them. CDR1 and CDR2 (germline): SGHAT, FQDESV (reference sequence). CDR3 bases: TGTGCCAGCAGCTGGATCGATTCCACCGGGGAGCTGTTTTTT. It translates to CASSWIDSTGELFF.

A few counts support this clone. Possible read error: a much larger clone is one base away. The rearrangement uses TRBV19 and TRBJ2-5; D may be TRBD2 (5 bases). The CDR3 is made up of 13 amino acids. The germline V gene encodes CDR1 LNHDA and CDR2 SQIVND (reference sequence). The CDR3 DNA reads as TGTGTCAGTACCAACGGACGGGGAGAGACCCAGTACTTC. Translating gives CVSTNGRGETQYF.

This clone has ten or more counts. The rearrangement joins TRBV11-2 to TRBJ2-7, with D tentatively TRBD2 (5 bases). From germline, CDR1 is SGHAT and CDR2 FQNNGV. V was shortened by 2 bases and J by 0 bases, with 14 bases between the two germline ends. CDR3 length equals 16 residues. The CDR3 DNA reads as TGTGCCAGCAGCTTACGATCAGCGGACCTCTCCTACGAGCAGTACTTC. As protein: CASSLRSADLSYEQYF.

Concerning this clone: A much larger clone differs from this one at a single base, so this may be a read error. This chain uses TRBV9 with TRBJ2-3, with TRBD1 matching over 7 bases. Germline values: CDR1 SGDLS, CDR2 YYNGEE. The CDR3 is made up of 14 amino acids. The chain's CDR3 is CASSTGTVTYTQYF. The CDR3 nucleotides read TGTGCCAGCAGCACCGGGACAGTCACATATACGCAGTATTTT.

This clone was recorded many times. The rearrangement uses TRBV3-1 and TRBJ1-1, with 9 bases fitting TRBD1. J gave up 4 bases and V 4 bases, and 19 bases lay outside the gene matches. Germline-derived CDR1 and CDR2 are LGHDT and YNNKEL (reference sequence). The CDR3 is made up of 19 amino acids. The CDR3 DNA reads as TGTGCCAGCAGCCTGACCCCGGGGGGGACAGGGAAGAGGGGCACTGAAGCTTTCTTT. It codes for CASSLTPGGTGKRGTEAFF.

Judged by abundance, this clone is medium-sized. This chain joins TRBV6-1 and TRBJ2-7; 10 bases are shared with TRBD1. The CDR3 consists of 15 residues. In germline, CDR1 is MNHNS, CDR2 SASEGT. With V trimmed by 6 bases and J by 2 bases, 7 bases remained unmatched. CDR3 residues: CASSPLGQGAYEQYF. In DNA form, the CDR3 reads TGTGCCAGCAGCCCTCTTGGACAGGGGGCCTACGAGCAGTACTTC.

This clone was seen repeatedly, ten times or more. This chain joins TRBV12-3 or TRBV12-4 and TRBJ2-1; maybe TRBD2 (7 bases). CDR3 length equals 15 residues. V was pared by 6 bases and J by 1 base, with 13 bases between. DNA for the CDR3: TGTGCCAGCAGCCAAGCGGGACATTCCTACAATGAGCAGTTCTTC. Protein: CASSQAGHSYNEQFF.

The table lists this clone with many counts. It may be a read error: a sequence one base away is much more abundant. The sample has other DNA sequences that encode this CDR3 too. This chain uses TRBV12-3 or TRBV12-4 with TRBJ2-5; 7 bases align to TRBD2. The CDR3 covers 15 residues. V gave up 2 bases and J gave up 5 bases; unmatched junction bases: 8. CDR3 region: CASSLSWGGKETQYF. CDR3 in DNA: TGTGCCAGCAGTTTATCGTGGGGGGGAAAGGAGACCCAGTACTTC.

Details on this clone: Other nucleotide sequences from this sample produce the same CDR3. The V gene is TRBV9, the J gene TRBJ2-2; D gene ambiguous. V was pared by 6 bases and J by 3 bases, with 15 bases between. In germline, CDR1 is SGDLS, CDR2 YYNGEE. This CDR3 spans 15 amino acids. The CDR3 DNA sequence: TGTGCCAGCATGGGGTTGGGTGGGGACACCGGGGAGCTGTTTTTT. Translated, it gives CASMGLGGDTGELFF.

This clone was seen ten or more times. V and J are TRBV9 and TRBJ2-2; D is perhaps TRBD2 (6 bases). The CDR3 length is 15 residues. CDR1 is SGDLS and CDR2 is YYNGEE in the germline V gene. V lost 2 bases and J 0 bases, leaving 8 bases between the germline ends. CDR3 loop: CASSVGGSNTGELFF. The CDR3 nucleotides read TGTGCCAGCAGCGTTGGGGGGTCGAACACCGGGGAGCTGTTTTTT. Supplemented by reference TRBV9 and TRBJ2-2, the full variable domain reads DSGVTQTPKHLITATGQRVTLRCSPRSGDLSVYWYQQSLDQGLQFLIQYYNGEERAKGNILERFSAQQFPDLHSELNLSSLELGDSALYFCASSVGGSNTGELFFGEGSRLTVL.